The rows below give T cell receptor beta chains drawn from one sample of a study of shared clonotypes between healthy human individuals. This table comes from immunoSEQ multiplex PCR, and its TCRdb copy is limited to in-frame clones, with some not included. The table shows about 2 million clones, with about 95% occurring only once. The sequenced sample was naive CD8+ T cells sorted from blood. These receptors were taken from a man younger than 35 in good health. The CDR3 runs from the conserved cysteine through the conserved F or W. Each record gives: clone size, D gene, CDR3 length, V gene, J gene, CDR3 protein, CDR3 DNA. The D gene is left open where the match is weak. A clone size is listed for some rows: how often the clone was seen (once, few, many), or a class if it is expanded.

-	-	14	TRBV4-1	TRBJ2-3	CASSQDLEADTQYF	TGCGCCAGCAGCCAAGATCTGGAGGCAGATACGCAGTATTTT
-	-	14	TRBV5-1	TRBJ2-7	CASSLEGGSYEQYF	TGCGCCAGCAGCCTGGAGGGGGGGTCCTACGAGCAGTACTTC
-	-	12	TRBV28	TRBJ2-7	CASSFDHYEQYF	TGTGCCAGCAGTTTTGACCACTACGAGCAGTACTTC
-	-	15	TRBV28	TRBJ1-6	CASSLGRADGSPLHF	TGTGCCAGCAGTTTAGGGCGGGCCGACGGTTCACCCCTCCACTTT
-	-	13	TRBV6-1	TRBJ2-7	CASSEGWGYEQYF	TGTGCCAGCAGTGAGGGGTGGGGCTACGAGCAGTACTTC
-	TRBD2	16	TRBV7-8	TRBJ2-2	CASSTRLAGNTGELFF	TGTGCCAGCAGCACCCGACTAGCGGGGAACACCGGGGAGCTGTTTTTT
-	-	15	TRBV5-1	TRBJ2-3	CASSLGQLTTDTQYF	TGCGCCAGCAGCTTGGGACAGCTAACCACAGATACGCAGTATTTT
-	-	13	TRBV6-5	TRBJ2-7	CASSLLMGYEQYF	TGTGCCAGCAGTTTATTAATGGGTTACGAGCAGTACTTC
once	-	11	TRBV4-2	TRBJ2-7	CASGGPYEQYF	TGTGCCAGCGGGGGGCCCTACGAGCAGTACTTC
-	-	12	TRBV29-1	TRBJ1-2	CSAERQDYGYTF	TGCAGCGCCGAACGCCAGGACTATGGCTACACCTTC
once	-	14	TRBV10-2	TRBJ2-2	CASSGREDTGELFF	TGCGCCAGCAGTGGGCGGGAAGACACCGGGGAGCTGTTTTTT
-	-	15	TRBV4-1	TRBJ2-7	CASSQSQGGIYEQYF	TGCGCCAGCAGCCAAAGCCAGGGGGGTATCTACGAGCAGTACTTC
-	-	14	TRBV7-8	TRBJ1-1	CASSFQPSGTEAFF	TGTGCCAGCAGCTTCCAACCCAGCGGCACTGAAGCTTTCTTT
-	-	13	TRBV5-6	TRBJ2-5	CASSEDFQETQYF	TGTGCCAGCAGCGAGGACTTTCAAGAGACCCAGTACTTC
-	TRBD1	14	TRBV28	TRBJ2-7	CASSLPGQDYEQYF	TGTGCCAGCAGTCTACCCGGACAGGACTACGAGCAGTACTTC
-	-	14	TRBV27	TRBJ2-1	CASSFVGGLNEQFF	TGTGCCAGCAGTTTCGTTGGCGGCTTAAATGAGCAGTTCTTC